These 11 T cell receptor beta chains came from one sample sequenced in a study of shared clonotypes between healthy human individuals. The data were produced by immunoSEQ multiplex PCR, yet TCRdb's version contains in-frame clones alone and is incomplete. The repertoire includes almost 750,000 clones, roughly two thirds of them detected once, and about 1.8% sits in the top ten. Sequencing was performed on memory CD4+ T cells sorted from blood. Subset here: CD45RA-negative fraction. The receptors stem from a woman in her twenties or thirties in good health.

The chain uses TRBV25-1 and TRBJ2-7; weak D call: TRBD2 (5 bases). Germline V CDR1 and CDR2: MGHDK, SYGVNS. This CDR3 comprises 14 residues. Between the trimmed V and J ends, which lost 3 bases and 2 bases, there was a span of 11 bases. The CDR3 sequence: CASSDADLTYEQYF. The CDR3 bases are TGTGCCAGCAGTGATGCGGACTTAACCTACGAGCAGTACTTC.

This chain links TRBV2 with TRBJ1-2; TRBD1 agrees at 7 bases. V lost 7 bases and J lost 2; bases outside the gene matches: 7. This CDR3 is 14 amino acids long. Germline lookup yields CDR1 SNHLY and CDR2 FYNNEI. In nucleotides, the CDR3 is TGTGCCAGCAACCGGGACAGCTCCAACTATGGCTACACCTTC. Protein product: CASNRDSSNYGYTF.

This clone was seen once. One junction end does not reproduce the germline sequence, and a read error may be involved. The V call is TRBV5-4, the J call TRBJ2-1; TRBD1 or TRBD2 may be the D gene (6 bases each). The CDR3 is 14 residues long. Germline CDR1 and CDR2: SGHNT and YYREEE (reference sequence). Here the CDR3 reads CASSQPGGLNEQFF. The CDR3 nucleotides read TGCGCCAGCAGCCAACCCGGGGGCCTGAATGAGCAGTTCTTC.

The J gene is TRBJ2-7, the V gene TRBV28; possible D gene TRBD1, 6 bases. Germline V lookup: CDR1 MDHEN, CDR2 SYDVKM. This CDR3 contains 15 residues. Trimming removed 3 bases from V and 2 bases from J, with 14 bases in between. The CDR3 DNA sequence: TGTGCCAGCAGTTTTTTCGGCAGGGGAACCTACGAGCAGTACTTC. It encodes CASSFFGRGTYEQYF.

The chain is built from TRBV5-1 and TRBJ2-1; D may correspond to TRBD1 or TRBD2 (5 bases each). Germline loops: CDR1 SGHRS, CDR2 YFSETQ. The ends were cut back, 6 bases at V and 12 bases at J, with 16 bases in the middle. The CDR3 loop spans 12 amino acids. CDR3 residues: CASTGVGEVQFF. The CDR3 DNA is TGCGCCAGCACCGGGGTAGGGGAAGTGCAGTTCTTC.

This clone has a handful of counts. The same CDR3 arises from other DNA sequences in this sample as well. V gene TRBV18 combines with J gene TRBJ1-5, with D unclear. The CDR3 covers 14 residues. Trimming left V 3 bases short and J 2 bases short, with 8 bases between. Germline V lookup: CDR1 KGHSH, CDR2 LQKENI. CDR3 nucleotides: TGTGCCAGCTCACCGGGGTTGGGCAATCAGCCCCAGCATTTT. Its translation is CASSPGLGNQPQHF. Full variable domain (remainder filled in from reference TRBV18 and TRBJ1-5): NAGVMQNPRHLVRRRGQEARLRCSPMKGHSHVYWYRQLPEEGLKFMVYLQKENIIDESGMPKERFSAEFPKEGPSILRIQQVVRGDSAAYFCASSPGLGNQPQHFGDGTRLSIL.

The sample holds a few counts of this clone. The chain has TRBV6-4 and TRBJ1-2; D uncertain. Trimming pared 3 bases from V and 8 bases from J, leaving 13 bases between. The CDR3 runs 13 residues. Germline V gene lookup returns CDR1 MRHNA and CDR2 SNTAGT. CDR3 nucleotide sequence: TGTGCCAGCAGTGAATGGGGATGGACCGGCTACACCTTC. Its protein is CASSEWGWTGYTF.

The CDR3 DNA reads TGTGCCAGCAGCTCAAGAGGCGCCGCTAACTATGGCTACACCTTC. Amino acids: CASSSRGAANYGYTF. The chain carries TRBV7-2 and TRBJ1-2; D is uncertain. This CDR3 spans 15 amino acids. The germline CDR1 and CDR2 sequences are SGHTA and FQGNSA. Trimming took 4 bases from V and 0 from J, leaving 12 bases between them.

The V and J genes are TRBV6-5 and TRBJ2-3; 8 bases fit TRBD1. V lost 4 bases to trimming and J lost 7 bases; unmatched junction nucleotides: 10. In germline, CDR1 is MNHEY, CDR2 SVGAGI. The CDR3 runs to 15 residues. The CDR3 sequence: CASSSRGLGVNTQYF. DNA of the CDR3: TGTGCCAGCAGTTCCAGGGGGCTGGGTGTAAATACGCAGTATTTT.

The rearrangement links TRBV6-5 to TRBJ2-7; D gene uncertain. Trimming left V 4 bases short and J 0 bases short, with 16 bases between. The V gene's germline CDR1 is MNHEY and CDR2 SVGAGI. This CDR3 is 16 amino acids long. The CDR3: CASSSPKSSSSYEQYF. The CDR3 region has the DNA TGTGCCAGCAGTTCTCCTAAATCCTCGAGCTCCTACGAGCAGTACTTC.

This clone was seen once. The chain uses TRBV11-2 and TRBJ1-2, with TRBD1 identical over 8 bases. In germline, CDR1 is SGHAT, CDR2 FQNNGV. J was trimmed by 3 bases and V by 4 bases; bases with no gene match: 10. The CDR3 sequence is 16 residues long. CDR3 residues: CASSSGDRGLDYGYTF. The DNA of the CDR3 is TGTGCCAGCAGCTCGGGTGACAGGGGTTTAGACTATGGCTACACCTTC.